The TCR beta chain described here comes from a study of early T cells in non-severe SARS-CoV-2 infection (dated by TCRdb to about 2021). About the investigation overall: Because TCR sequencing relied on bulk RNA taken from unsorted whole blood, pairing of alpha and beta chains was not possible. Broad study findings and their caveats: VDJdb matching was skewed toward anti-spike CD8 responses and likely underestimated virus-specific expansions by missing private and CD4 specificities.

The protocol used for the library was 5' RACE. Reads for this sample came from a NextSeq 500. The TCR library protocol attached unique molecular identifiers to individual cDNA molecules to correct for sequencing error and PCR bias. Both TCR alpha and beta chains were sequenced, and tight co-correlation was observed between alpha and beta sequence abundances in each sample. The paper's data handling went like this. Decombinator V4 was used to annotate TCR sequences for V gene, J gene and CDR3. Expanded TCRs were defined as changing significantly between any two time points under a Poisson model with p below 0.0001. Abundances of TCRs were expressed as counts per million after normalisation to the total number of TCRs sequenced in each sample. TRAV1-2 paired with TRAJ12, TRAJ20 or TRAJ33 defined MAIT TCRs, while TRAV10 paired with TRAJ18 defined iNKT TCRs. VDJdb, accessed 1 November 2021, was searched for CMV, EBV and SARS-CoV-2 annotated TCRs, excluding TCRs annotated for multiple antigens. TCRdb trimmed public reads at Q25 via fastp, called clones via MiXCR and kept in-frame beta chains. Each entry merges the rows of one CDR3 protein and shows their most common DNA and genes. These V and J calls rely on TCRdb rather than the paper's analysis. The sample contains 55,000 to 80,000 distinct CDR3 sequences, roughly 13% of them found a single time. Approximately 1.3% of the sample goes to the ten largest clones.

Germline trimming amounts to 5 bases on V and 4 bases on J, with 5 as the count of junction bases outside the gene matches. From cysteine to phenylalanine, the CDR3 is 15 amino acids long. Of the read, only the CDR3 DNA is kept; its 45 bases are in frame from base 1. CDR1 is given as LGHDT and CDR2 as YNNKEL, both from the germline V gene (reference sequence). Set within a cohort of healthcare workers in London, UK, this nested case-control study involved weekly PCR testing of nasopharyngeal swabs along with blood sampling. Healthcare workers were recruited between 23 and 31 March 2020, during the week of the UK lockdown, and were followed weekly for up to roughly 15 weeks. This clonotype came up a few times. Its antigen remains undetermined. No per-base quality is available; no much larger clone lies one base away.

The source was whole blood, collected at baseline. The clonotype comes from an adult who was a healthcare worker with PCR-confirmed SARS-CoV-2 infection or an uninfected control (not recorded which). In this chain, TRBV3-1 is recombined with TRBJ2-4, with 10 middle bases fitting TRBD2. The CDR3 is CASSVGLAEKNIQYF. The bases are TGTGCCAGCAGCGTCGGACTAGCGGAAAAAAACATTCAGTACTTC.